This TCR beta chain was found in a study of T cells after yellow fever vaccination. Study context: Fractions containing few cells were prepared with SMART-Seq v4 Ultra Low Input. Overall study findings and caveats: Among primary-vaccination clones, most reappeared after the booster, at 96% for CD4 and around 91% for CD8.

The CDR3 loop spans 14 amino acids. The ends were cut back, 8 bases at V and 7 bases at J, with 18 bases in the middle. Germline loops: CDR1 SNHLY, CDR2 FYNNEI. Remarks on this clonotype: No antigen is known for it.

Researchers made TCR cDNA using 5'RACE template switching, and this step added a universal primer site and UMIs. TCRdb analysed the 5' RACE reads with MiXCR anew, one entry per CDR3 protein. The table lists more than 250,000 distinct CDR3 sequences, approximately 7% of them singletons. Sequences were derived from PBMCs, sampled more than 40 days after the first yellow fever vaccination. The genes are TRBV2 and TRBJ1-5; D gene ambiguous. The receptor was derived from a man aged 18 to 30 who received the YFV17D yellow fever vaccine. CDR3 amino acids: CASSQEGLGQPQHF. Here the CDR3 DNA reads TGTGCCAGCTCCCAAGAGGGTCTCGGCCAGCCCCAGCATTTT.